The source of this TCR beta chain is a study of graft-versus-host responses after intestinal transplantation. Generated by immunoSEQ multiplex PCR, the TCRdb table keeps only in-frame clones and is missing some. The repertoire holds 80,000 to 100,000 clones, with around nine tenths as singletons. Points on this clone: Its antigen is still unknown.

Trimming pared 0 bases from V and 6 bases from J, leaving 11 bases between. CDR3 length: 15 residues. CDR1 and CDR2 (germline): MDHEN, SYDVKM. The sample was unstimulated CD4+ T cells sorted from spleen or lymph node cells, taken before intestinal transplant. The rearrangement joins TRBV28 to TRBJ2-2, with D tentatively TRBD2 (5 bases). The source of this sequence is a human donor who received an intestinal transplant. CDR3 amino acids: CASSLWTGIPGELFF. The DNA for the CDR3 is TGTGCCAGCAGTTTATGGACGGGGATCCCCGGGGAGCTGTTTTTT. The whole variable domain, filled in from reference TRBV28 and TRBJ2-2, reads DVKVTQSSRYLVKRTGEKVFLECVQDMDHENMFWYRQDPGLGLRLIYFSYDVKMKEKGDIPEGYSVSREKKERFSLILESASTNQTSMYLCASSLWTGIPGELFFGEGSRLTVL.